This is a list of T cell receptor beta chains from one sample in a study of neurological immune-mediated disorders. Each CDR3 protein is one row after TCRdb ran MiXCR on the 5' RACE reads. The sample lists some 30,000 distinct CDR3 sequences; 20% to 25% were seen once. The sequencing input was PBMCs. Receptors originate from a woman aged 55-69 years in good health. The CDR3 runs from the conserved cysteine through the conserved F or W. The order of the fields is D gene, CDR3 length, J gene, V gene, CDR3 protein. A D gene is named only where the DNA matches it firmly.

D gene: .; CDR3 length: 14; J gene: TRBJ1-2; V gene: TRBV27; CDR3 protein: CASSPGGGAHGYTF
D gene: TRBD2; CDR3 length: 15; J gene: TRBJ2-2; V gene: TRBV5-1; CDR3 protein: CASSLGDYYTGELFF
D gene: .; CDR3 length: 11; J gene: TRBJ2-7; V gene: TRBV6-5; CDR3 protein: CASSPGVEQYF
D gene: TRBD1; CDR3 length: 15; J gene: TRBJ1-4; V gene: TRBV5-5; CDR3 protein: CASSFVTGLNEKLFF
D gene: TRBD2; CDR3 length: 15; J gene: TRBJ2-7; V gene: TRBV5-1; CDR3 protein: CASSPDGRISYEQYF
D gene: .; CDR3 length: 16; J gene: TRBJ1-1; V gene: TRBV4-2; CDR3 protein: CASSQETSPQGWGAFF
D gene: .; CDR3 length: 14; J gene: TRBJ2-7; V gene: TRBV28; CDR3 protein: CASSLRGGIYEQYF
D gene: TRBD2; CDR3 length: 16; J gene: TRBJ2-1; V gene: TRBV28; CDR3 protein: CASRKGRASGIYEQFF
D gene: .; CDR3 length: 13; J gene: TRBJ1-2; V gene: TRBV29-1; CDR3 protein: CSVEGAVENGYTF
D gene: .; CDR3 length: 14; J gene: TRBJ2-3; V gene: TRBV20-1; CDR3 protein: CSALSPLSTDTQYF
D gene: .; CDR3 length: 15; J gene: TRBJ1-6; V gene: TRBV5-1; CDR3 protein: CASRHDRGGNSPLHF
D gene: .; CDR3 length: 12; J gene: TRBJ2-7; V gene: TRBV20-1; CDR3 protein: CSAREDGNEQYF
D gene: .; CDR3 length: 12; J gene: TRBJ2-1; V gene: TRBV28; CDR3 protein: CASSLVYNEQFF
D gene: .; CDR3 length: 17; J gene: TRBJ2-1; V gene: TRBV4-3; CDR3 protein: CASSQSGGQDVLNEQFF
D gene: .; CDR3 length: 14; J gene: TRBJ2-7; V gene: TRBV7-2; CDR3 protein: CASSLALGNYEQYF
D gene: .; CDR3 length: 15; J gene: TRBJ1-2; V gene: TRBV4-3; CDR3 protein: CASSQDFQGFRGYTF
D gene: TRBD1; CDR3 length: 12; J gene: TRBJ2-7; V gene: TRBV6-1; CDR3 protein: CASKGASYEQYF
D gene: .; CDR3 length: 14; J gene: TRBJ2-1; V gene: TRBV5-1; CDR3 protein: CASSPGEGGQIFFF
D gene: .; CDR3 length: 16; J gene: TRBJ1-3; V gene: TRBV7-9; CDR3 protein: CASSLVSSVSGNTIYF
D gene: TRBD2; CDR3 length: 16; J gene: TRBJ2-2; V gene: TRBV5-1; CDR3 protein: CASSALAGDGTGELFF
D gene: TRBD1; CDR3 length: 15; J gene: TRBJ1-2; V gene: TRBV9; CDR3 protein: CASSGRDSKYYGYTF
D gene: .; CDR3 length: 11; J gene: TRBJ2-5; V gene: TRBV20-1; CDR3 protein: CSAKRMETQYF
D gene: .; CDR3 length: 13; J gene: TRBJ1-2; V gene: TRBV12-3/TRBV12-4; CDR3 protein: CASSVSGNYGYTF
D gene: .; CDR3 length: 14; J gene: TRBJ2-5; V gene: TRBV5-6; CDR3 protein: CASSWPSGGETQYF
D gene: TRBD1; CDR3 length: 14; J gene: TRBJ1-1; V gene: TRBV7-9; CDR3 protein: CASSIGQGTTEAFF
D gene: TRBD1; CDR3 length: 16; J gene: TRBJ1-2; V gene: TRBV5-1; CDR3 protein: CASSLTWDSPTYGYTF
D gene: .; CDR3 length: 14; J gene: TRBJ2-2; V gene: TRBV12-3/TRBV12-4; CDR3 protein: CASSFPGNTGELFF
D gene: .; CDR3 length: 14; J gene: TRBJ2-5; V gene: TRBV11-2; CDR3 protein: CASKFEGGKETQYF
D gene: .; CDR3 length: 14; J gene: TRBJ1-1; V gene: TRBV20-1; CDR3 protein: CSASGEAGNTEAFF
D gene: .; CDR3 length: 17; J gene: TRBJ1-1; V gene: TRBV5-5; CDR3 protein: CASSIRGGTRMNTEAFF
D gene: TRBD2; CDR3 length: 16; J gene: TRBJ2-1; V gene: TRBV5-1; CDR3 protein: CASSLAIAGDVNEQFF
D gene: .; CDR3 length: 16; J gene: TRBJ2-1; V gene: TRBV5-1; CDR3 protein: CASSLPTGSTYNEQFF
D gene: .; CDR3 length: 15; J gene: TRBJ1-5; V gene: TRBV9; CDR3 protein: CASSVDWDSNQPQHF
D gene: .; CDR3 length: 12; J gene: TRBJ1-2; V gene: TRBV7-2; CDR3 protein: CATLGGYYGYTF
D gene: TRBD2; CDR3 length: 15; J gene: TRBJ2-3; V gene: TRBV20-1; CDR3 protein: CSADSGTSGTDTQYF
D gene: .; CDR3 length: 13; J gene: TRBJ1-1; V gene: TRBV20-1; CDR3 protein: CRAPGGEVTEAFF
D gene: .; CDR3 length: 13; J gene: TRBJ1-2; V gene: TRBV7-8; CDR3 protein: CASSLGQGLGYTF
D gene: TRBD2; CDR3 length: 16; J gene: TRBJ2-1; V gene: TRBV20-1; CDR3 protein: CSAPTSGRWVDNEQFF
D gene: TRBD1; CDR3 length: 14; J gene: TRBJ2-5; V gene: TRBV20-1; CDR3 protein: CSARHPTGKETQYF
D gene: TRBD1; CDR3 length: 14; J gene: TRBJ1-1; V gene: TRBV29-1; CDR3 protein: CSVEGGTGYTEAFF
D gene: TRBD1; CDR3 length: 14; J gene: TRBJ2-2; V gene: TRBV29-1; CDR3 protein: CSVAYPGQGIELFF
D gene: .; CDR3 length: 16; J gene: TRBJ2-3; V gene: TRBV7-2; CDR3 protein: CASSLVGYGGPDTQYF
D gene: .; CDR3 length: 14; J gene: TRBJ2-2; V gene: TRBV29-1; CDR3 protein: CSVGWDIVGGELFF
D gene: .; CDR3 length: 15; J gene: TRBJ1-1; V gene: TRBV6-2/TRBV6-3; CDR3 protein: CASSYLWGARTEAFF
D gene: TRBD1; CDR3 length: 13; J gene: TRBJ1-1; V gene: TRBV10-3; CDR3 protein: CAISAGQGPEAFF
D gene: .; CDR3 length: 14; J gene: TRBJ2-1; V gene: TRBV4-2; CDR3 protein: CASSPSGAVNEQFF
D gene: TRBD2; CDR3 length: 19; J gene: TRBJ2-1; V gene: TRBV24-1; CDR3 protein: CATSDSPLAGGHDYNEQFF
D gene: .; CDR3 length: 15; J gene: TRBJ2-2; V gene: TRBV5-1; CDR3 protein: CASLGDLTNTGDLFF
D gene: TRBD2; CDR3 length: 14; J gene: TRBJ2-4; V gene: TRBV4-3; CDR3 protein: CASSQAASGNIQYF